This T cell receptor beta chain was found in a study of blood T cells in healthy people across ages. Study summary: About one barcoded beta molecule per two T cells was the capture yield of template switching.

Combining a sample-barcoded 5' primer with a J-beta primer mix, a second PCR ran for roughly 7 to 12 cycles. Each cDNA was tagged by a template-switch adaptor containing 12 random nucleotides. MiXCR was run by TCRdb on the 5' RACE reads, yielding one entry per CDR3 protein. The sample yields hundreds of thousands of distinct CDR3 sequences, 58% seen once. This clonotype was seen more than once but under ten times. Its specificity is unknown. Trimming pared 0 bases from V and 2 bases from J, leaving 18 bases between. CDR3 length equals 18 residues. Study results and limitations: Any changes in expanded clonotypes were possibly confounded, as donor CMV status remained unknown.

Sequencing was done on a sample of blood. The receptor was derived from a man in his sixties in good health. The chain recombines TRBV12-3 or TRBV12-4 with TRBJ2-3; D perhaps matches TRBD2 (6 bases). CDR3 DNA sequence: TGTGCCAGCAGTTTAGCCCGAGGACTGGGAGGACACACAGATACGCAGTATTTT. Translating it yields CASSLARGLGGHTDTQYF.